The present entry profiles one T cell receptor (beta chain) with its context. The germline V gene encodes CDR1 SGHRS and CDR2 YFSETQ. With V trimmed by 0 bases and J by 3 bases, 9 bases remained unmatched. The CDR3 has 17 residues. The source of the sample is a study of blood T cell repertoires in COVID-19. Profiled with immunoSEQ multiplex PCR; TCRdb holds only in-frame clones, not every one. Of 150,000 to 200,000 clones listed, roughly nine tenths are singletons. This receptor was taken from a woman between 40 and 55 years old in a cohort exposed to, infected with or recovered from COVID-19 (not recorded which). Specimen: PBMCs or T cells enriched from blood (not recorded which). This chain links TRBV5-1 with TRBJ2-3, with 8 bases that match TRBD2. DNA for the CDR3: TGCGCCAGCAGCTTGGTAACTTCAGCGGGAGTTACAGATACGCAGTATTTT. This gives the protein CASSLVTSAGVTDTQYF.